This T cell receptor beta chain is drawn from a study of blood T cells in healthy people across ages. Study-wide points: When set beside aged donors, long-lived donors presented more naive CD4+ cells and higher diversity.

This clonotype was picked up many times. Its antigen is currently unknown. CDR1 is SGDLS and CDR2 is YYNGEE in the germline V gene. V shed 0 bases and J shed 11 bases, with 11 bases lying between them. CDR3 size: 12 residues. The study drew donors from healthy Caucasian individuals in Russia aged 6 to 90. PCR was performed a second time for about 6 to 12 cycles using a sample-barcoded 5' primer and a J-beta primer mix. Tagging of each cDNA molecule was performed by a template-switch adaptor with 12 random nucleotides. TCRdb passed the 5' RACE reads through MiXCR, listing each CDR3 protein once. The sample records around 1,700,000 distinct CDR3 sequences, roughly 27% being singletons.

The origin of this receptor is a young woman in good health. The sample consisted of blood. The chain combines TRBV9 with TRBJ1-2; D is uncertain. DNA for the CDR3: TGTGCCAGCAGCGTAGCTACGGGAGAGTACACCTTC. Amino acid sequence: CASSVATGEYTF.